These 10 T cell receptor beta chains were sequenced from one sample in a study of Graves' ophthalmopathy and Graves' hyperthyroidism. Researchers took RNA transcripts and amplified TCR beta CDR3 regions from them. HTBI-primed first-round RT-PCR preceded second-round multiplex PCR. One entry per CDR3 protein results from TCRdb running MiXCR on the multiplex PCR reads. The table shows hundreds of thousands of distinct CDR3 sequences, with around 20% occurring only once. The sequenced material came from peripheral blood. These receptors all come from a woman in her late teens or twenties with stable Graves' hyperthyroidism.

Ten or more counts support this clonotype. The rearrangement links TRBV6-5 to TRBJ1-2; no reliable D call. This CDR3 region has 14 residues. CDR1 and CDR2 from the germline V gene are MNHEY and SVGAGI. The V and J ends lost 6 bases and 8 bases respectively, with 19 bases between them. CDR3 region: CASSHREQRGGYTF. CDR3 sequence (DNA): TGTGCCAGCAGCCACCGAGAACAACGCGGGGGCTACACCTTC.

In its sample, this clonotype was seen many times. This chain uses TRBV7-9 with TRBJ1-6; 8 nucleotides agree with TRBD1. The CDR3 sequence is 16 residues long. With 5 bases clipped from V and 13 bases from J, the junction kept 16 bases outside the gene matches. Germline CDR1 reads SEHNR; CDR2 reads FQNEAQ (reference sequence). CDR3 sequence reads: CASSPGQGLRIHPLHF. CDR3 bases: TGTGCCAGCAGCCCTGGACAGGGATTGAGAATTCACCCCCTCCACTTT.

This clonotype was detected only a few times. The chain carries TRBV5-1 and TRBJ2-2, with TRBD1 identical over 9 bases. Germline V gene sequence: CDR1 SGHRS, CDR2 YFSETQ. The CDR3 length is 15 residues. Trimming cost V 2 bases and J 5 bases; bases outside gene matches: 4. The CDR3 protein is CASSFGTGKTGELFF. CDR3 nucleotide sequence: TGCGCCAGCAGCTTTGGGACAGGGAAAACCGGGGAGCTGTTTTTT. The full variable domain, in which reference TRBV5-1 and TRBJ2-2 provide the parts outside the CDR3, is KAGVTQTPRYLIKTRGQQVTLSCSPISGHRSVSWYQQTPGQGLQFLFEYFSETQRNKGNFPGRFSGRQFSNSRSEMNVSTLELGDSALYLCASSFGTGKTGELFFGEGSRLTVL.

This clonotype was seen at least ten times. The V and J genes are TRBV6-2 or TRBV6-3 and TRBJ1-1, with D perhaps TRBD1 (6 bases). The CDR3 contains 16 residues. CDR1 is MNHEY, CDR2 SVGEGT, per germline. V was cut by 0 bases and J by 7 bases, with 18 bases left in between. The CDR3 DNA reads TGTGCCAGCAGTTACTCGGGCCCAGGGGAGGACTTTGAAGCTTTCTTT. This translates into CASSYSGPGEDFEAFF.

This clonotype was seen repeatedly, ten times or more. This chain uses TRBV6-1 with TRBJ1-2; D not resolved. The CDR3 spans 12 residues. V shed 6 bases and J shed 6 bases, with 11 bases lying between them. The germline CDR1 and CDR2 sequences are MNHNS and SASEGT. The CDR3 spells CASRETADGYTF. In DNA form, the CDR3 reads TGTGCCAGCAGGGAAACAGCCGATGGCTACACCTTC.

V and J are TRBV12-5 and TRBJ2-6; TRBD1 matches at 10 bases. V gave up 2 bases and J gave up 0 bases; unmatched junction bases: 4. Germline V CDR1 and CDR2: LGHNT, FRNRAP. The CDR3 length is 18 residues. The CDR3 loop is CASGLPDRGHSGANVLTF. The CDR3 DNA is TGTGCTAGTGGTTTGCCAGACAGGGGGCACTCTGGGGCCAACGTCCTGACTTTC.

V and J are TRBV29-1 and TRBJ2-5; D gene uncertain. The J call may be wrong; the DNA end is better matched by TRBJ2-7. There are 13 residues in the CDR3. The germline V gene has CDR1 SQVTM and CDR2 ANQGSEA. CDR3 nucleotides: TGCAGCGCAGTCGATTCCGTGACGGGCGAGCAGTACTTC. It is translated as CSAVDSVTGEQYF.

This clonotype was picked up many times. Sequence at one end of the junction differs from germline and may be a read error. The chain has TRBV14 and TRBJ2-4; D perhaps matches TRBD1 (6 bases). Germline V gene lookup returns CDR1 SGHDN and CDR2 FVKESK. The CDR3 totals 15 residues. The CDR3 DNA follows: TGTGCCAGCAGCCAAGATCCCTGGACAGAAAACATTAAGTACTTC. Its translation is CASSQDPWTENIKYF.

This clonotype was detected many times. The chain joins TRBV6-2 or TRBV6-3 to TRBJ1-6, with 8 nucleotides matching TRBD1. The trim removed 4 bases at V and 5 bases at J, leaving 7 bases unmatched. In germline, CDR1 is MNHEY, CDR2 SVGEGT. This CDR3 contains 16 residues. The CDR3 is CASSFDRGRDNSPLHF. CDR3 nucleotides: TGTGCCAGCAGTTTTGACAGGGGTCGAGATAATTCACCCCTCCACTTT.

This clonotype has ten or more counts. This sequence joins TRBV11-3 and TRBJ1-6, with D uncertain. The CDR3 contains 16 residues. Between the trimmed V and J ends, which lost 4 bases and 4 bases, there was a span of 14 bases. Germline assignment: CDR1 SGHNT and CDR2 YENEEA. CDR3 sequence reads: CASSSDIWVYNSPLHF. The CDR3, as DNA: TGTGCCAGCAGCTCCGATATCTGGGTTTATAATTCACCCCTCCACTTT.